The entry below gives a single T cell receptor beta chain sequence along with its context. Combining a sample-barcoded 5' primer with a J-beta primer mix, a second PCR ran for 7 to 11 cycles. TCRdb reprocessed the 5' RACE reads via MiXCR and lists one record per CDR3 protein. The sample shows 1,100,000 or so distinct CDR3 sequences, 35% to 55% of them seen only once. Staff drew around 10 milliliters of peripheral blood from each donor. This sample was taken from a study of blood T cells in healthy people across ages. Trimming removed 4 bases from V and 2 bases from J; junction bases left unmatched: 13. The germline V gene encodes CDR1 KGHDR and CDR2 SFDVKD. The CDR3 extends over 19 amino acids.

This chain links TRBV24-1 with TRBJ2-3, with 11 bases lining up with TRBD2. This clonotype originated in an older woman in good health. The sequencing input was blood. CDR3 sequence reads: CATSDLKSSGRASTDTQYF. The CDR3 coding sequence is TGTGCCACCAGTGACCTGAAGAGTAGCGGGAGGGCCTCCACAGATACGCAGTATTTT.